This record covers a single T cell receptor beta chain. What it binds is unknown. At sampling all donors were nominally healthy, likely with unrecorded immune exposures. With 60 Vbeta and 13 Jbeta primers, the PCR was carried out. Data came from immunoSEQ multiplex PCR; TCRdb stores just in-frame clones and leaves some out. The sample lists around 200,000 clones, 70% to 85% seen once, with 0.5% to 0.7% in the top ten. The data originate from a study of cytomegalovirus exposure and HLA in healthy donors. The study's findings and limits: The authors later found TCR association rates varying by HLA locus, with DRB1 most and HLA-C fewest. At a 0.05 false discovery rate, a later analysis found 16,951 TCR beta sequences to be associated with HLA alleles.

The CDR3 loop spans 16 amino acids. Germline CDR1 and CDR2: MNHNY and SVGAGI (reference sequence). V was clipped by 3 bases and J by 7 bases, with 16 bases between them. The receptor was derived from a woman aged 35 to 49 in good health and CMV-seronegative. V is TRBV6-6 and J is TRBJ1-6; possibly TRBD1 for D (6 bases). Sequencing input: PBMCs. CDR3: CASSYMTGQGNSPLHF. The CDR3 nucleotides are TGTGCCAGCAGTTATATGACCGGGCAGGGGAATTCACCCCTCCACTTT.